A single sample is the source of the 27 T cell receptor beta chains below, sequenced in a study of blood T cells in healthy people across ages. Using a J-beta primer mix together with a sample-barcoded 5' primer, a second PCR was run for roughly 6 to 12 cycles. TCRdb redid the calling of the 5' RACE reads with MiXCR, one entry per CDR3 protein. The sample holds about 1.1 million distinct CDR3 sequences, roughly two fifths seen once. Sequencing was done on a sample of blood. These receptors all stem from a man between 18 and 35 years old in good health.

V and J are TRBV27 and TRBJ2-1, with 9 bases fitting TRBD2. The CDR3 has 14 amino acids. V dropped 8 bases and J dropped 7; count of bases not matched to a gene: 9. Germline V gene lookup returns CDR1 MNHEY and CDR2 SMNVEV (reference sequence). CDR3 nucleotides: TGTGCCAGCTCAGCGGGGGGCCGAGGAAATGAGCAGTTCTTC. Translation: CASSAGGRGNEQFF.

The chain employs TRBV4-2 and TRBJ1-5; no reliable D call. The germline V gene has CDR1 LGHNA and CDR2 YNFKEQ. V shed 2 bases and J shed 5 bases, with 10 bases lying between them. This CDR3 spans 14 amino acids. Written as DNA, the CDR3 is TGTGCCAGCAGCCAATCTTCGTCTGATCAGCCCCAGCATTTT. Translating it yields CASSQSSSDQPQHF.

The chain carries TRBV2 and TRBJ2-7; no clear D. The V gene's germline CDR1 is SNHLY and CDR2 FYNNEI. CDR3 length equals 10 residues. Trimming left V 6 bases short and J 4 bases short, with 4 bases between. In DNA, the CDR3 is TGTGCCAGCAGGCAGTACGAGCAGTACTTC. This gives the protein CASRQYEQYF.

The genes are TRBV27 and TRBJ2-3, with TRBD2 matching 11 bases. The CDR3 covers 15 residues. CDR1 MNHEY and CDR2 SMNVEV come from the germline V gene (reference sequence). After removal of 6 bases from V and 4 bases from J, the junction contained 6 bases not matched to a gene. The CDR3 sequence: CASSPLSGGADTQYF. CDR3 sequence (DNA): TGTGCCAGCAGCCCCCTTAGCGGGGGGGCAGATACGCAGTATTTT.

The sample holds a few counts of this clonotype. The J gene is TRBJ2-1, the V gene TRBV6-2 or TRBV6-3; D is unresolved. V lost 7 bases to trimming and J lost 2 bases, with 9 bases between them. Germline values: CDR1 MNHEY, CDR2 SVGEGT. CDR3 size: 13 residues. The CDR3 loop is CASNRLPYNEQFF. The CDR3 DNA sequence: TGTGCCAGCAATAGGCTTCCCTACAATGAGCAGTTCTTC.

V usage is TRBV5-1 and J usage is TRBJ2-3; D not resolved. This CDR3 is 15 amino acids long. Trimming pared 1 base from V and 1 base from J, leaving 10 bases between. Germline V gene sequence: CDR1 SGHRS, CDR2 YFSETQ. The CDR3 region is CASSLSKPRTDTQYF. In DNA form, the CDR3 reads TGCGCCAGCAGCTTGAGTAAACCTCGCACAGATACGCAGTATTTT.

The chain employs TRBV19 and TRBJ1-2, with D possibly being TRBD1 (6 bases). The CDR3 is 16 amino acids. V was pared by 10 bases and J by 0 bases, with 21 bases between. The germline V gene has CDR1 LNHDA and CDR2 SQIVND (reference sequence). The DNA for the CDR3 is TGTGCCACTATGCGACGGTCAGGGGTAACTAACTATGGCTACACCTTC. Protein: CATMRRSGVTNYGYTF.

Of note for this clonotype: The junction does not match germline at one end; this may be a read error. The rearrangement joins TRBV7-6 to TRBJ2-1, with D perhaps being TRBD1 or TRBD2 (5 bases each). The CDR3 runs 16 residues. CDR1 and CDR2 (germline): SGHVS, FNYEAQ. The CDR3 DNA reads as TGTGCCAGCAGCTTAGCGAGGGGAGACTCCTACAATGAACAGTTCTTC. Translating gives CASSLARGDSYNEQFF.

This clonotype was observed a handful of times. The chain carries TRBV5-5 and TRBJ1-2; D possibly corresponds to TRBD1 (5 bases). Germline values: CDR1 SGHKS, CDR2 YYEKEE (reference sequence). Trimming left V 4 bases short and J 8 bases short, with 18 bases between. This CDR3 region has 14 residues. The CDR3 sequence: CASSVGGGEDGYTF. DNA of the CDR3: TGTGCCAGCAGCGTCGGGGGAGGGGAGGACGGCTACACCTTC. The entire variable domain, with the rest obtained from reference TRBV5-5 and TRBJ1-2, is as follows: DAGVTQSPTHLIKTRGQQVTLRCSPISGHKSVSWYQQVLGQGPQFIFQYYEKEERGRGNFPDRFSARQFPNYSSELNVNALLLGDSALYLCASSVGGGEDGYTFGSGTRLTVV.

This clonotype was seen more than once but under ten times. The chain joins TRBV6-5 to TRBJ1-2; D gene unclear. CDR3 length: 13 amino acids. Germline assignment: CDR1 MNHEY and CDR2 SVGAGI. V lost 8 bases to trimming and J lost 4 bases, with 14 bases between them. The CDR3 reads CASWNRLGYGYTF. The CDR3 DNA reads as TGTGCCAGCTGGAACAGACTTGGCTATGGCTACACCTTC.

The V call is TRBV7-2, the J call TRBJ2-4; TRBD1 is a possible D gene (6 bases). The CDR3 is 13 amino acids. Trimming shortened V by 3 bases and J by 11 bases, and 14 bases separated the two germline ends. The germline CDR1 and CDR2 sequences are SGHTA and FQGNSA. In nucleotides, the CDR3 is TGTGCCAGCAGCTTGGGACATTTAGACGTTCAGTACTTC. Protein: CASSLGHLDVQYF. The full variable domain, rest sourced from reference TRBV7-2 and TRBJ2-4, is GAGVSQSPSNKVTEKGKDVELRCDPISGHTALYWYRQSLGQGLEFLIYFQGNSAPDKSGLPSDRFSAERTGGSVSTLTIQRTQQEDSAVYLCASSLGHLDVQYFGAGTRLSVL.

J is TRBJ2-1 and V is TRBV18, with 8 bases fitting TRBD2. V lost 6 bases to trimming and J lost 0 bases; unmatched junction nucleotides: 7. The CDR3 has 16 residues. CDR1 and CDR2 from the germline V gene are KGHSH and LQKENI. CDR3 sequence: CASSIAGTSSYNEQFF. CDR3 in DNA: TGTGCCAGCTCCATTGCCGGGACTAGCTCCTACAATGAGCAGTTCTTC.

This clonotype was counted only a few times. As DNA, the CDR3 is TGTGCTAGTGGTTTGAGGGGGCAGGACACAGATACGCAGTATTTT. Protein sequence: CASGLRGQDTDTQYF. V gene TRBV12-5 combines with J gene TRBJ2-3, with TRBD1 matching over 7 bases. Trimming removed 2 bases from V and 2 bases from J; junction bases left unmatched: 4. In germline, CDR1 is LGHNT, CDR2 FRNRAP. The CDR3 is made up of 15 amino acids.

A few counts support this clonotype. The chain combines TRBV7-9 with TRBJ1-1; TRBD1 might be the D (5 bases). Germline CDR1 is SEHNR and CDR2 is FQNEAQ (reference sequence). The V end lost 3 bases, the J end lost 8 bases, and 13 bases lay between the germline ends. The CDR3 runs to 13 residues. This CDR3 reads CASSFGRRGEAFF. In nucleotides, the CDR3 is TGTGCCAGCAGCTTCGGCCGAAGGGGCGAAGCTTTCTTT.

This clonotype was counted at least ten times. The chain uses TRBV9 and TRBJ2-1, with 7 bases aligning to TRBD1. The length of the CDR3 is 14 residues. Germline CDR1 SGDLS, CDR2 YYNGEE. With 0 bases clipped from V and 6 bases from J, the junction kept 3 bases outside the gene matches. The CDR3 loop is CASSVEQGINEQFF. In DNA, the CDR3 is TGTGCCAGCAGCGTAGAACAGGGGATCAATGAGCAGTTCTTC.

The chain uses TRBV5-1 and TRBJ2-1; D is uncertain. The DNA matches TRBJ2-7 better at its end, which makes the J call doubtful. The CDR3 loop spans 15 amino acids. Germline CDR1 SGHRS, CDR2 YFSETQ. The CDR3, as DNA: TGCGCCAGCAGCTCGGTACCCCGCTCCTACAATGAGCAGTACTTC. Its protein product is CASSSVPRSYNEQYF.

This clonotype was recorded a few times. V is TRBV6-6 and J is TRBJ2-1; 11 bases are a match to TRBD2. Germline V gives CDR1 MNHNY, CDR2 SVGAGI (reference sequence). The CDR3 extends over 17 amino acids. J was trimmed by 4 bases and V by 6 bases; bases with no gene match: 11. The CDR3, as DNA: TGTGCCAGCAGGGCGACTGTGGGACTAGCGGTTTACAATGAGCAGTTCTTC. Translated, it gives CASRATVGLAVYNEQFF.

This clonotype appeared a few times. The gene calls are TRBV27 and TRBJ2-3; TRBD1 is a possible D gene (6 bases). V was cut by 2 bases and J by 2 bases, with 20 bases left in between. The CDR3 contains 18 residues. Germline V lookup: CDR1 MNHEY, CDR2 SMNVEV (reference sequence). The CDR3 sequence: CASSLGQGMSGNTDTQYF. CDR3 nucleotide sequence: TGTGCCAGCAGTTTAGGCCAGGGGATGAGTGGAAACACAGATACGCAGTATTTT.

This clonotype was counted a few times. V is TRBV12-3 or TRBV12-4 and J is TRBJ2-2; 7 bases are a match to TRBD2. The CDR3 contains 15 residues. J gave up 7 bases and V 6 bases, and 11 bases lay outside the gene matches. This CDR3 is CASSHGTSSGGELFF. The CDR3 DNA sequence: TGTGCCAGCAGCCATGGGACTTCTAGCGGCGGGGAGCTGTTTTTT.

This clonotype was recorded a few times. The J gene is TRBJ1-5, the V gene TRBV19; no firm D call. Germline V CDR1 and CDR2: LNHDA, SQIVND (reference sequence). The CDR3 has 12 residues. The ends were cut back, 5 bases at V and 7 bases at J, with 9 bases in the middle. This CDR3 is CASSGPAQPQHF. The DNA of the CDR3 is TGTGCCAGTAGTGGTCCGGCCCAGCCCCAGCATTTT.

The chain has TRBV20-1 and TRBJ1-1; a weak D match, TRBD1 (6 bases). Between the trimmed V and J ends, which lost 0 bases and 8 bases, there was a span of 19 bases. The length of the CDR3 is 15 residues. Germline loops: CDR1 DFQATT, CDR2 SNEGSKA (reference sequence). The CDR3 protein is CSARDRGGPRTEAFF. The CDR3 DNA is TGCAGTGCTAGAGATAGGGGGGGTCCCCGAACCGAAGCTTTCTTT.

About this clonotype: An end of the junction differs from the germline gene, which may be a read error. This chain joins TRBV7-9 and TRBJ1-1; possibly TRBD1 for D (6 bases). The V gene's germline CDR1 is SEHNR and CDR2 FQNEAQ (reference sequence). The CDR3 contains 14 residues. The CDR3 DNA reads as TGTGCCAGCAGTTTAGGGCAGGGGTTCACTGAAGCTTTCTTT. This codes for CASSLGQGFTEAFF.

The chain has TRBV29-1 and TRBJ2-7; 8 bases line up with TRBD1. V dropped 7 bases and J dropped 6; count of bases not matched to a gene: 8. The CDR3 is 12 residues long. Germline V gene data show CDR1 as SQVTM and CDR2 as ANQGSEA. DNA for the CDR3: TGCAGCGGGGGGACAGGCGTCGCCGAGCAGTACTTC. Translation: CSGGTGVAEQYF.

The rearrangement links TRBV10-3 to TRBJ2-3; D call uncertain. The CDR3 consists of 15 residues. CDR1 and CDR2 (germline): ENHRY, SYGVKD. V was pared by 3 bases and J by 0 bases, with 10 bases between. The CDR3 nucleotides are TGTGCCATCAGTGACGCGGCTAAGAGCACAGATACGCAGTATTTT. Translation gives CAISDAAKSTDTQYF.

The V gene is TRBV9, the J gene TRBJ2-5; D is perhaps TRBD2 (7 bases). Trimming took 0 bases from V and 11 from J, leaving 23 bases between them. Germline V lookup: CDR1 SGDLS, CDR2 YYNGEE. The CDR3 runs to 16 residues. The CDR3 sequence: CASSVGGGASYNEQYF. The CDR3 DNA follows: TGTGCCAGCAGCGTAGGAGGGGGGGCCTCGTACAATGAGCAGTACTTC. Full variable domain (outside the CDR3, taken from reference TRBV9 and TRBJ2-5): DSGVTQTPKHLITATGQRVTLRCSPRSGDLSVYWYQQSLDQGLQFLIQYYNGEERAKGNILERFSAQQFPDLHSELNLSSLELGDSALYFCASSVGGGASYNEQYFGPGTRLLVL.

This clonotype was counted a few times. V and J are TRBV11-2 and TRBJ2-1, with TRBD1 matching 9 bases. CDR3 length: 14 residues. Looked up from germline, CDR1 is SGHAT and CDR2 is FQNNGV. After removal of 5 bases from V and 9 bases from J, the junction contained 8 bases not matched to a gene. The CDR3 DNA reads TGTGCCAGCAGCCCGGGACAGGGTAGGAGTGAGCAGTTCTTC. It is translated as CASSPGQGRSEQFF.

This clonotype was found once. J is TRBJ2-2 and V is TRBV29-1; no reliable D call. This CDR3 comprises 14 residues. The V end lost 3 bases, the J end lost 2 bases, and 10 bases lay between the germline ends. Germline values: CDR1 SQVTM, CDR2 ANQGSEA. CDR3 sequence (DNA): TGCAGCGTTGAGCTGGTCTTAAACACCGGGGAGCTGTTTTTT. Translated, it gives CSVELVLNTGELFF.